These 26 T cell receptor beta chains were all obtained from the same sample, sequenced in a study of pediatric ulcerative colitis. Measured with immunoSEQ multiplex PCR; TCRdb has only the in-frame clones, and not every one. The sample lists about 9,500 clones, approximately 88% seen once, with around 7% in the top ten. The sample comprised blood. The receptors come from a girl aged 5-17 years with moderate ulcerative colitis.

CDR3 sequence: CASSEVGDEKLFF. CDR3 DNA sequence: TGTGCCAGCAGTGAAGTGGGGGATGAAAAACTGTTTTTT. The chain carries TRBV6-1 and TRBJ1-4, with D possibly TRBD1 on 5 matching bases. With 1 base removed from V and 6 bases from J, the gap between germline ends came to 6 bases. The CDR3 totals 13 residues. Germline assignment: CDR1 MNHNS and CDR2 SASEGT.

CDR3 sequence: CASSYSLAGSTDTQYF. The DNA for the CDR3 is TGTGCCAGCAGTTACTCGTTAGCGGGGAGCACAGATACGCAGTATTTT. The rearrangement links TRBV6-5 to TRBJ2-3; 8 bases fit TRBD2. The CDR3 loop spans 16 amino acids. From germline, CDR1 is MNHEY and CDR2 SVGAGI. The V and J ends lost 0 bases and 0 bases, in that order; junction bases with no gene match: 2.

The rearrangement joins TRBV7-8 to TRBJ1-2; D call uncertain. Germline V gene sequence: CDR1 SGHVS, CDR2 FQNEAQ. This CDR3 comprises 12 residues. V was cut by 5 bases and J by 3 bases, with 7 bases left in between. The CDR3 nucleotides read TGTGCCAGCAGCCGACAAGACTATGGCTACACCTTC. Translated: CASSRQDYGYTF.

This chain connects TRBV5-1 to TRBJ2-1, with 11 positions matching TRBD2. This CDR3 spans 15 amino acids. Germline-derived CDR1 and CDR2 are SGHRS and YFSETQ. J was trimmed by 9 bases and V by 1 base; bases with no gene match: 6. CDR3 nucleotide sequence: TGCGCCAGCAGCTTGTCGACTAGCGGGACGGGTGAGCAGTTCTTC. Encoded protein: CASSLSTSGTGEQFF. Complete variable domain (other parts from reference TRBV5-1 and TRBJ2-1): KAGVTQTPRYLIKTRGQQVTLSCSPISGHRSVSWYQQTPGQGLQFLFEYFSETQRNKGNFPGRFSGRQFSNSRSEMNVSTLELGDSALYLCASSLSTSGTGEQFFGPGTRLTVL.

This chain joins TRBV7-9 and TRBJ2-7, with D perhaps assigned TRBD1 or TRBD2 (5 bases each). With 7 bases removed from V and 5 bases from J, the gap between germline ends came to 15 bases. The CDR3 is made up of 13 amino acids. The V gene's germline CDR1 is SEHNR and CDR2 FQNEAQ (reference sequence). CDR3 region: CASTIRGSNEQYF. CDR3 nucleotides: TGTGCCAGCACCATCCGGGGCTCGAACGAGCAGTACTTC.

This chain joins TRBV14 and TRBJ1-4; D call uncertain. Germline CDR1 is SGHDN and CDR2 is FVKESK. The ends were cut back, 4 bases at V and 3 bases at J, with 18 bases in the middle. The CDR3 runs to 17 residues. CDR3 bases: TGTGCCAGCAGCCTCCCCCGCGGGCGGAACTCTAATGAAAAACTGTTTTTT. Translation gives CASSLPRGRNSNEKLFF.

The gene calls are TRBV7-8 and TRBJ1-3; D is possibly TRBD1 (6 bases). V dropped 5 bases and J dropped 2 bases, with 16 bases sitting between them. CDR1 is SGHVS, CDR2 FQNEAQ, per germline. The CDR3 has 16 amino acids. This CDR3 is CASSRRPGTTGNTIYF. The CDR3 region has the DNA TGTGCCAGCAGCCGTCGTCCCGGGACAACTGGAAACACCATATATTTT.

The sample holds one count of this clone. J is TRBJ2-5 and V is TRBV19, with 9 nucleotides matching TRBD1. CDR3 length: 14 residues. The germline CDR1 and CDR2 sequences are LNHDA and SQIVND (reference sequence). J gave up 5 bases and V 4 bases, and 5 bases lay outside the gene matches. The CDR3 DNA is TGTGCCAGTAGTACGGGACAGGGAGCGGAGACCCAGTACTTC. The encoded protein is CASSTGQGAETQYF.

The CDR3: CASSGLGTANNEQFF. CDR3 coding DNA: TGTGCCAGCAGTGGGTTGGGGACTGCAAACAATGAGCAGTTCTTC. The genes are TRBV28 and TRBJ2-1; a weak D match, TRBD2 (6 bases). This CDR3 is 15 amino acids long. CDR1 is MDHEN and CDR2 is SYDVKM in the germline V gene. Deletions cut 5 bases from V and 5 bases from J, with 16 bases between.

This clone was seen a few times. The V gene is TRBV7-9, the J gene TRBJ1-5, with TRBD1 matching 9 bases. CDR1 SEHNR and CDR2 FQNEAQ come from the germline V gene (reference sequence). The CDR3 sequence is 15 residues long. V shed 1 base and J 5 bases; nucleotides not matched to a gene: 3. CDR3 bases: TGTGCCAGCAGCTTAGGCGACAGGGGGTATCAGCCCCAGCATTTT. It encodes CASSLGDRGYQPQHF.

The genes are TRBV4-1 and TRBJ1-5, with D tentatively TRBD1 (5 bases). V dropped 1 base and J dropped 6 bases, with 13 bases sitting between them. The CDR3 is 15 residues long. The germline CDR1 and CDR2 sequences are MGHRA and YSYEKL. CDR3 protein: CASSQAGGGSQPQHF. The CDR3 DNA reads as TGCGCCAGCAGCCAAGCTGGGGGTGGGAGTCAGCCCCAGCATTTT.

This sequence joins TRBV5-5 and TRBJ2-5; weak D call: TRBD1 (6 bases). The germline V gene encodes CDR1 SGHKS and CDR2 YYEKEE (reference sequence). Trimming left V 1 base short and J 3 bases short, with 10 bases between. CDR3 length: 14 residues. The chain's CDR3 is CASSLLNREETQYF. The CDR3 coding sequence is TGTGCCAGCAGCTTGCTGAACAGGGAAGAGACCCAGTACTTC.

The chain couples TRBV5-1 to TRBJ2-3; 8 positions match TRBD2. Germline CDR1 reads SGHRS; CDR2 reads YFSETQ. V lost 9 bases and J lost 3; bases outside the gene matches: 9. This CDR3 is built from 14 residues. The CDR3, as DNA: TGCGCCACCGGGAGCGGGAGCGTGACAGATACGCAGTATTTT. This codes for CATGSGSVTDTQYF.

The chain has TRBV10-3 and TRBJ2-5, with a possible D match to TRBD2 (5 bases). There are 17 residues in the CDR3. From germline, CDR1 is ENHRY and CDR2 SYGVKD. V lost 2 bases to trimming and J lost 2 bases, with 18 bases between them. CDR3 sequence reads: CAISEAEGQSQQETQYF. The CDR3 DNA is TGTGCCATCAGTGAGGCCGAGGGCCAATCTCAACAAGAGACCCAGTACTTC.

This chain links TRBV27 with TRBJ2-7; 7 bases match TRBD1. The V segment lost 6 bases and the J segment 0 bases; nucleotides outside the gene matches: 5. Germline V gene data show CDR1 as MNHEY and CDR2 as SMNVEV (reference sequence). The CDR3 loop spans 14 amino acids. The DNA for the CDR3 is TGTGCCAGCAGACTTAGACAGGGCTCCTACGAGCAGTACTTC. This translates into CASRLRQGSYEQYF.

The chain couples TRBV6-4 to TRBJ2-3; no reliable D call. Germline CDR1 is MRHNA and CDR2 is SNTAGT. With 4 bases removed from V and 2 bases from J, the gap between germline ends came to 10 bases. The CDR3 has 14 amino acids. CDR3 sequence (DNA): TGTGCCAGCAGTGTGATGGGGTTCACAGATACGCAGTATTTT. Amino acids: CASSVMGFTDTQYF.

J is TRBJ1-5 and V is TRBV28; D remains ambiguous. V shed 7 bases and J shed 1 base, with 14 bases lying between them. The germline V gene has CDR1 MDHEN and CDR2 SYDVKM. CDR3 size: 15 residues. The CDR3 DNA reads TGTGCCAGCACCTTTAGGGTTGGCAGCAATCAGCCCCAGCATTTT. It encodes CASTFRVGSNQPQHF.

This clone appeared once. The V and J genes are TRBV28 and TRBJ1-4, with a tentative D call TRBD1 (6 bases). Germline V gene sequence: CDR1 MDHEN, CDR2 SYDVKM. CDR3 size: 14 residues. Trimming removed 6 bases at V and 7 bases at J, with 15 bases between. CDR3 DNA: TGTGCCAGCAGAAGGGGGGCGGGGACTGAAAAACTGTTTTTT. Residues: CASRRGAGTEKLFF.

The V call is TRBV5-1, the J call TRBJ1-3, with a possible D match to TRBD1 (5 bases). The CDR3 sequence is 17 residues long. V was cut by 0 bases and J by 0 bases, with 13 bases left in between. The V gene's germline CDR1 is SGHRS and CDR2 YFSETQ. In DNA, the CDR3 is TGCGCCAGCAGCTTGGGTCCCCCAGGGAGCTCTGGAAACACCATATATTTT. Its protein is CASSLGPPGSSGNTIYF.

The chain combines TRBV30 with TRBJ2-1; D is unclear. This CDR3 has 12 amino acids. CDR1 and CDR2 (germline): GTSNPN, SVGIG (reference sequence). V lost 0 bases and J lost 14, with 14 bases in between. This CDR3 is CAWSVVGGHKFF. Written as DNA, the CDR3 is TGTGCCTGGAGTGTAGTTGGCGGTCACAAGTTCTTC.

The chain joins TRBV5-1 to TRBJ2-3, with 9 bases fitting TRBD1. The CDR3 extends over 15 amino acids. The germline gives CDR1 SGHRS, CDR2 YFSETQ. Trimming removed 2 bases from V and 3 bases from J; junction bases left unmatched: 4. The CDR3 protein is CASSFTGGGTDTQYF. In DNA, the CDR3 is TGCGCCAGCAGCTTCACAGGGGGCGGGACAGATACGCAGTATTTT.

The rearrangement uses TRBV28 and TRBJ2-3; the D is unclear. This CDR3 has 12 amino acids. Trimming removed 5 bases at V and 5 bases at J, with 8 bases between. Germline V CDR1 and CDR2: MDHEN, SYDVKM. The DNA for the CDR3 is TGTGCCAGCAGTCTCGGTGGAGATACGCAGTATTTT. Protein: CASSLGGDTQYF.

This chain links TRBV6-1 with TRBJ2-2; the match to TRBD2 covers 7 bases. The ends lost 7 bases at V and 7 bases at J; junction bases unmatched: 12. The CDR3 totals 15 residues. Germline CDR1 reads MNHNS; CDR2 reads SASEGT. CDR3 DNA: TGTGCCAGCAATTCGGTCGCGGGAGCGGACGGGGAGCTGTTTTTT. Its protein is CASNSVAGADGELFF.

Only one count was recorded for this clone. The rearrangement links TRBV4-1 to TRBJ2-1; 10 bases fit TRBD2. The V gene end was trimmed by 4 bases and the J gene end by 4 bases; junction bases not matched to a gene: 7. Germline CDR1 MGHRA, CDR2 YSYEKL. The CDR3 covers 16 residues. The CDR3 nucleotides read TGCGCCAGCAGCCCCGGTGGAGCGGGAGGGTACAATGAGCAGTTCTTC. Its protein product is CASSPGGAGGYNEQFF.

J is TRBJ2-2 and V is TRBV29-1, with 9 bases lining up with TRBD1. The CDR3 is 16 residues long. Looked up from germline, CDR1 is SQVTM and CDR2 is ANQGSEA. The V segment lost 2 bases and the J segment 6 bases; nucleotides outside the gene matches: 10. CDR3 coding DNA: TGCAGCGTTGAAAGGACGGGGACAGGGATGGCCGGGGAGCTGTTTTTT. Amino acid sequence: CSVERTGTGMAGELFF.

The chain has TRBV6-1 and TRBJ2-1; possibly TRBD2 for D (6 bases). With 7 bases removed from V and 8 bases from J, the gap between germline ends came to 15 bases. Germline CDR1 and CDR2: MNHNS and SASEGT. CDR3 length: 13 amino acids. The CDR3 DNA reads TGTGCCAGCATTTGGGGACTCCACGATGAGCAGTTCTTC. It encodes CASIWGLHDEQFF.